This T cell receptor (beta chain) comes out of a study of Graves' ophthalmopathy and Graves' hyperthyroidism. General study points: Appearing in blood as well were most expanded thyroid clonotypes above 0.001 frequency.

The PBMC fraction was derived from over 9 ml of fresh peripheral blood. This CDR3 comprises 12 residues. The V and J ends lost 7 bases and 7 bases respectively, with 16 bases between them. The germline V gene has CDR1 SQVTM and CDR2 ANQGSEA. For repertoire sequencing, the TCR beta CDR3 regions were amplified from RNA transcripts. HTBI-primed RT-PCR formed the first round, and a multiplex PCR formed the second. TCRdb re-called the multiplex PCR reads with MiXCR, one entry per CDR3 protein. The sample includes about 400,000 distinct CDR3 sequences, approximately 15% of them seen just once. This clonotype was seen a handful of times. Its target is unknown. One base away lies a much larger clone, so this may be a sequencing read error.

The chain recombines TRBV29-1 with TRBJ1-1, with D possibly being TRBD1 (6 bases). This clonotype was sampled from a woman between 18 and 30 years old with stable Graves' hyperthyroidism. Sequences were obtained from peripheral blood. CDR3 in DNA: TGCAGCGCCCTACAGGGATCGGGTGAAGCTTTCTTT. Protein: CSALQGSGEAFF.